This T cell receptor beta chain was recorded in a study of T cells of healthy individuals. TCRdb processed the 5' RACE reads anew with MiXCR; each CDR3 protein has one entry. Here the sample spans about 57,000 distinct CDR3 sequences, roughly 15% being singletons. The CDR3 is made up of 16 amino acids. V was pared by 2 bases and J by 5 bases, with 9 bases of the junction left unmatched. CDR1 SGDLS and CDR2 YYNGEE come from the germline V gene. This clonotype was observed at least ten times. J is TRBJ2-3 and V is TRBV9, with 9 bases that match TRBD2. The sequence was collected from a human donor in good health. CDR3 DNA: TGTGCCAGCAGCGTTGCCACGCGGGAGGGCCGAGATACGCAGTATTTT. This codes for CASSVATREGRDTQYF.